The clone carrying this TCR beta chain was found many times. Its specificity is not known. Making TCR beta cDNA involved approximately 0.5 ug total RNA and a constant-region primer. Three nested multiplex PCR rounds, a slightly modified ARM-PCR, produced the libraries for TCR beta. The first two PCR rounds used TRBV1-TRBV30 forward primers with a C-beta reverse primer, about 10 cycles each. TCRdb redid the calling of the multiplex PCR reads with MiXCR, one entry per CDR3 protein. The data show approximately 300,000 distinct CDR3 sequences, 55% to 65% seen once. The CDR3 consists of 16 residues. The germline gives CDR1 MNHNS, CDR2 SASEGT. The V gene end was trimmed by 8 bases and the J gene end by 9 bases; junction bases not matched to a gene: 16. This record comes from a study of tumor-infiltrating lymphocytes in primary liver carcinoma. Study context: Each participant had primary liver carcinoma, and surgical resection was the treatment. Notes on the study in general: Compared with tumor region pairs, tumor-adjacent and tumor-blood pairs overlapped less. Without sorting, CD4+ versus CD8+ T cell repertoires were not compared.

Germline DNA was also extracted, and blood RNA was taken from unsorted whole blood. Prior to surgery, about 4.1 milliliters of peripheral blood were drawn. This chain connects TRBV6-1 to TRBJ2-1; 10 bases map to TRBD2. Sequences were obtained from peripheral blood. This TCR came from a man in his forties with primary liver carcinoma and hepatitis B virus infection. This chain's CDR3 is CASDRRASGRHGEQFF. The CDR3 bases are TGTGCCAGCGACCGAAGGGCTAGCGGGAGACACGGTGAGCAGTTCTTC.